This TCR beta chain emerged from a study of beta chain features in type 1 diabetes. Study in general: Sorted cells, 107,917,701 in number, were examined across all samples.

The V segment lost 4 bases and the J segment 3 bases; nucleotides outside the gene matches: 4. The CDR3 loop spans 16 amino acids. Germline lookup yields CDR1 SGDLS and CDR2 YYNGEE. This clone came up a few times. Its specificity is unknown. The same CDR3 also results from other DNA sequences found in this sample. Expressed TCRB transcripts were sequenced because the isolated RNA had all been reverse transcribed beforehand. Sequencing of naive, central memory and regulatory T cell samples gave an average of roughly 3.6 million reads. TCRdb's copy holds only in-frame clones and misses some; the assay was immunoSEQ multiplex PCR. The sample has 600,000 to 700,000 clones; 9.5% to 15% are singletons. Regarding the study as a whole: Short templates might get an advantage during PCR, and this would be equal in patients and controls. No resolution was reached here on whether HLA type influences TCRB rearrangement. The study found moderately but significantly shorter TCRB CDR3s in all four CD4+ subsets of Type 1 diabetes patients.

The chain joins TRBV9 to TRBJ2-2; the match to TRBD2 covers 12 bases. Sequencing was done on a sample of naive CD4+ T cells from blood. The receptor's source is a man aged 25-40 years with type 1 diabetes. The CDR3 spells CASSSRLAGDTGELFF. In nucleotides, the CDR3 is TGTGCCAGCAGCTCTCGACTAGCGGGGGACACCGGGGAGCTGTTTTTT.